This is a list of T cell receptor beta chains from one sample in a study of regulatory T cells in long-lasting Graves disease. TCRdb re-called the multiplex PCR reads with MiXCR, one entry per CDR3 protein. The sample has roughly 490,000 distinct CDR3 sequences; 20% to 25% are singletons. The source material was peripheral blood mononuclear cells (PBMCs), sampled when the disease was refractory, from a patient treated with antithyroid drugs. The source of these receptors is a female donor with Graves disease. Each CDR3 is given with its conserved first and last residue.

J gene: TRBJ2-5; V gene: TRBV15; CDR3 protein: CATSRDGLAEETQYF
J gene: TRBJ2-1; V gene: TRBV11-2; CDR3 protein: CASSAGGAGVNEQFF
J gene: TRBJ1-1; V gene: TRBV28; CDR3 protein: CTTVTGLNTEAFF
J gene: TRBJ2-4; V gene: TRBV20-1; CDR3 protein: CSARPLTSGSPIQGNIQYF
J gene: TRBJ1-5; V gene: TRBV5-1; CDR3 protein: CASSSGTGGNQPQHF
J gene: TRBJ2-4; V gene: TRBV7-8; CDR3 protein: CASSLFTGTVKNIQYF
J gene: TRBJ1-2; V gene: TRBV29-1; CDR3 protein: CSVGAGYGYTF
J gene: TRBJ1-4; V gene: TRBV20-1; CDR3 protein: CSAGQGASEKLFF
J gene: TRBJ2-2; V gene: TRBV3-1; CDR3 protein: CASSGTGGNTGELFF
J gene: TRBJ2-5; V gene: TRBV28; CDR3 protein: CASSLDQDYKETQYF
J gene: TRBJ1-4; V gene: TRBV29-1; CDR3 protein: CSVGVGQGGKLFF
J gene: TRBJ1-3; V gene: TRBV30; CDR3 protein: CAWSVEGNTIYF
J gene: TRBJ1-1; V gene: TRBV2; CDR3 protein: CASSPQGGITEAFF
J gene: TRBJ1-1; V gene: TRBV5-1; CDR3 protein: CASSLYGETDAFF
J gene: TRBJ2-5; V gene: TRBV3-1; CDR3 protein: CASSHPGQVLQETQYF
J gene: TRBJ1-2; V gene: TRBV3-1; CDR3 protein: CASPHRGGLSSYGYTF
J gene: TRBJ2-5; V gene: TRBV12-3/TRBV12-4; CDR3 protein: CASSGDLQETQYF
J gene: TRBJ1-3; V gene: TRBV11-2; CDR3 protein: CASSLSTAGNTIYF
J gene: TRBJ2-3; V gene: TRBV30; CDR3 protein: CAWSSPRGTDTQYF
J gene: TRBJ2-7; V gene: TRBV7-8; CDR3 protein: CANSVNGGWYEQYF
J gene: TRBJ1-1; V gene: TRBV6-2/TRBV6-3; CDR3 protein: CASRPNMNTEAFF
J gene: TRBJ2-2; V gene: TRBV20-1; CDR3 protein: CSARDYRGVEGRTGELFF
J gene: TRBJ2-5; V gene: TRBV2; CDR3 protein: CASSEGTRREETQYF
J gene: TRBJ2-3; V gene: TRBV12-3/TRBV12-4; CDR3 protein: CASSPTVIRTDTQYF
J gene: TRBJ1-1; V gene: TRBV19; CDR3 protein: CASSSFGQGSEAFF
J gene: TRBJ2-4; V gene: TRBV10-3; CDR3 protein: CAISERSGGLAKNIQYF
J gene: TRBJ1-1; V gene: TRBV11-3; CDR3 protein: CASSRSGQGRGTEAFF
J gene: TRBJ1-1; V gene: TRBV20-1; CDR3 protein: CSASPSSGTEAFF
J gene: TRBJ1-1; V gene: TRBV11-2; CDR3 protein: CASSLTGILNTEAFF
J gene: TRBJ2-1; V gene: TRBV7-3; CDR3 protein: CASSLTLAGGLDNEQFF
J gene: TRBJ2-7; V gene: TRBV14; CDR3 protein: CASSQAMRESPYEQYF
J gene: TRBJ2-7; V gene: TRBV6-2/TRBV6-3; CDR3 protein: CASTTPGRSSYEQYF
J gene: TRBJ2-1; V gene: TRBV28; CDR3 protein: CASSWDRNEQFF
J gene: TRBJ2-1; V gene: TRBV7-9; CDR3 protein: CASSVVAGGVFNEQFF
J gene: TRBJ2-7; V gene: TRBV5-1; CDR3 protein: CASSLGGDLGSYEQYF
J gene: TRBJ1-6; V gene: TRBV30; CDR3 protein: CACKILNSPLHF
J gene: TRBJ1-5; V gene: TRBV18; CDR3 protein: CASSPLSGQGLNQPQHF
J gene: TRBJ2-2; V gene: TRBV7-2; CDR3 protein: CASSLGLINTGELFF
J gene: TRBJ2-7; V gene: TRBV19; CDR3 protein: CTSSYSTVTTYEQYF
J gene: TRBJ2-7; V gene: TRBV28; CDR3 protein: CASRFPGGNEQYF
J gene: TRBJ2-7; V gene: TRBV5-4; CDR3 protein: CASSYPGQGNEQYF
J gene: TRBJ2-7; V gene: TRBV6-9; CDR3 protein: CASSYSMARAYEQYF
J gene: TRBJ1-1; V gene: TRBV12-3/TRBV12-4; CDR3 protein: CASTIRWSEAFF